This T cell receptor beta chain was obtained from a study of T cells in Graves' hyperthyroidism and ophthalmopathy. The CDR3 regions of TCR beta were amplified from RNA transcripts. The HTBI primer set served for first-round RT-PCR of the TCR CDR3. Via MiXCR, TCRdb re-called the multiplex PCR reads, giving one row per CDR3 protein. The sample consists of approximately 480,000 distinct CDR3 sequences, 20% to 25% of them appearing once. This clonotype was seen repeatedly, ten times or more. Trimming pared 0 bases from V and 2 bases from J, leaving 8 bases between. CDR3 length: 14 amino acids. Germline V gene lookup returns CDR1 MNHNS and CDR2 SASEGT.

This clonotype was sampled from a man between 18 and 35 years old with Graves' hyperthyroidism. The material sequenced was blood. V and J are TRBV6-1 and TRBJ2-7, with D uncertain. CDR3 sequence: CASSEARPPYEQYF. The CDR3 DNA sequence: TGTGCCAGCAGTGAAGCGCGGCCGCCCTACGAGCAGTACTTC.